These T cell receptor beta chains were read from a single sample in a study of CXCR4 blockade with PD-1 therapy in pancreatic cancer. TCRdb's copy holds only in-frame clones and misses some; the assay was immunoSEQ multiplex PCR. Among under 5,500 clones listed, roughly 53% were seen once. Material: tumor tissue. These receptor sequences come from a human donor with pancreatic ductal adenocarcinoma. CDR3s include the opening cysteine and the closing phenylalanine or tryptophan. The D gene is left open where the match is weak. Rows may omit the clone size; those that give it use once, few, many or a size class.

clone_size	d_call	v_call	j_call	cdr3_nt	cdr3_aa
.	.	TRBV28	TRBJ2-4	TGTGCCAGCAGTTCTCCAGGGGGAGGCAAAAACATTCAGTACTTC	CASSSPGGGKNIQYF
.	.	TRBV14	TRBJ2-1	TGTGCCAGCAGCCAAGTTTCAGGGAAAAACAATGAGCAGTTCTTC	CASSQVSGKNNEQFF
few	TRBD2	TRBV25-1	TRBJ2-7	TGTGCCAGCAGGGGACTAGCGGTTTACGAGCAGTACTTC	CASRGLAVYEQYF
.	.	TRBV9	TRBJ1-3	TGTGCCAGCAGCGTATTTTCCGGGAGAGACACCATATATTTT	CASSVFSGRDTIYF
few	TRBD2	TRBV6-8	TRBJ2-1	TGTGCCAGCAGTTACTCACCCAGCGGGAGCTACAATGAGCAGTTCTTC	CASSYSPSGSYNEQFF
.	TRBD1	TRBV30	TRBJ2-2	TGTGCCTGGAGGGACCAGGGGGCGAACACCGGGGAGCTGTTTTTT	CAWRDQGANTGELFF
once	TRBD1	TRBV19	TRBJ1-5	TGTGCCAGTAGTGACCAGGGGGGTCAGCCCCAGCATTTT	CASSDQGGQPQHF
.	TRBD1	TRBV19	TRBJ1-4	TGTGCCAGTAGTGACGGACAGGGGCTTAATGAAAAACTGTTTTTT	CASSDGQGLNEKLFF
.	.	TRBV11-1	TRBJ2-7	TGTGCCAGCAGCCCGGAGGGTGGCGCGGGGGCCTCCTACGAGCAGTACTTC	CASSPEGGAGASYEQYF
.	TRBD2	TRBV28	TRBJ2-1	TGTGCCAGCAGTTCCCTAGCGGGAGGAGGGATCAATGAGCAGTTCTTC	CASSSLAGGGINEQFF
.	.	TRBV11-3	TRBJ2-1	TGTGCCAGCAGGAGGACCGGACAGAAAGGGCGCAATGAGCAGTTCTTC	CASRRTGQKGRNEQFF
.	.	TRBV6-8	TRBJ2-2	TGTGCCAGTCGCAGGGGCACGAACACCGGGGAGCTGTTTTTT	CASRRGTNTGELFF
.	.	TRBV28	TRBJ1-3	TGTGCCAGCAGGGTCGCAGGAAACACCATATATTTT	CASRVAGNTIYF
.	TRBD1	TRBV29-1	TRBJ1-1	TGCAGCGCTAGGGACAGGTGGACTGAAGCTTTCTTT	CSARDRWTEAFF
.	TRBD2	TRBV9	TRBJ2-7	TGTGCCAGCAGTGTCAGGGCTAGCGGACCCTACGAGCAGTACTTC	CASSVRASGPYEQYF
.	TRBD1	TRBV19	TRBJ1-5	TGTACCACTCAGACCGGGACAGCCGTTGAGCCCCAGCATTTT	CTTQTGTAVEPQHF
medium-sized	.	TRBV2	TRBJ1-5	TGTGCCAGCAGTGGAGGGTACGGTCAGCCCCAGCATTTT	CASSGGYGQPQHF
.	.	TRBV28	TRBJ1-6	TGTGCCAGCAGTTTCACAATTGACAGAGCTGGCCTCCACTTT	CASSFTIDRAGLHF
.	.	TRBV19	TRBJ1-2	TGTGCCAGTAGTGACGTCCGGTTGGGCCTCAATCGGGCAGGCTACACCTTC	CASSDVRLGLNRAGYTF
few	.	TRBV6-4	TRBJ2-5	TGTGCCAGCAGTTACTCTGGCCAAGAGACCCAGTACTTC	CASSYSGQETQYF
.	TRBD1	TRBV18	TRBJ1-1	TGTGCCAGCTCTCTCATCGGGACAGGGGAAACTGAAGCTTTCTTT	CASSLIGTGETEAFF
.	TRBD1	TRBV28	TRBJ2-2	TGTGCCAGCAGTTTCATCGTCGTGGGACAGACAAACACCGGGGAGCTGTTTTTT	CASSFIVVGQTNTGELFF
few	.	TRBV28	TRBJ1-2	TGTGCCAGCAGTTCGACAGAGGTCGGCTATGGCTACACCTTC	CASSSTEVGYGYTF
.	TRBD1	TRBV18	TRBJ1-3	TGTGCCAGCTCACCGGGACAGGCACACTCTGGAAACACCATATATTTT	CASSPGQAHSGNTIYF
.	TRBD1	TRBV19	TRBJ1-5	TGTGCCACCCTCGACAGGGTCAGCAATCAGCCCCAGCATTTT	CATLDRVSNQPQHF